This T cell receptor (beta chain) was retrieved from a study of cytomegalovirus exposure and HLA in healthy donors. V gave up 0 bases and J gave up 9 bases, with 20 bases separating them. Germline CDR1 and CDR2: ENHRY and SYGVKD. The CDR3 runs to 16 residues. The primer mix had 60 Vbeta and 13 Jbeta primers. The data were produced by immunoSEQ multiplex PCR, yet TCRdb's version contains in-frame clones alone and is incomplete. This sample carries 90,000 to 150,000 clones, 50% to 65% of them seen once, and the ten largest clones take 10%. This clone was detected only a few times. The clonotype was recovered from a middle-aged man in good health and CMV-seropositive. The chain employs TRBV10-3 and TRBJ1-2; D not resolved. The sample taken for sequencing was PBMCs. DNA of the CDR3: TGTGCCATCAGTGAGTCATTTAACGGCGGCTCTTCCCGCTACACCTTC. This codes for CAISESFNGGSSRYTF.